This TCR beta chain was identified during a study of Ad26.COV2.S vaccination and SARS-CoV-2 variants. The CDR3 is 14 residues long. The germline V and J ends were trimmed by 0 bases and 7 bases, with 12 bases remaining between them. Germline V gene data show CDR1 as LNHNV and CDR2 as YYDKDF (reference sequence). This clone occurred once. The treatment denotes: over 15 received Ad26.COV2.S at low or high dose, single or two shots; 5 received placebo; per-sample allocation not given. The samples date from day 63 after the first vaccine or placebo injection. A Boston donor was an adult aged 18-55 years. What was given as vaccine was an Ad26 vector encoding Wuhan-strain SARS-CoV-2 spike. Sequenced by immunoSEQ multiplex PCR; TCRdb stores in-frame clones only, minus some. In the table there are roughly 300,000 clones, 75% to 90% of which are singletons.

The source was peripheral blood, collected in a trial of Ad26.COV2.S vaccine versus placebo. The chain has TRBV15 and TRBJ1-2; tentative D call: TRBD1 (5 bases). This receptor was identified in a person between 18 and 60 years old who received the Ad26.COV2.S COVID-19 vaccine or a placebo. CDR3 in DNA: TGTGCCACCAGCAGAGATCGGCAGGGAGGTGGCTACACCTTC. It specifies CATSRDRQGGGYTF.